Sequencing of this T cell receptor (beta chain) was carried out in a study of blood T cell repertoires in COVID-19. Study in general: Sources were T cells, B-cell-depleted T cells, or PBMCs; the material itself was cDNA or gDNA.

Trimming took 1 base from V and 4 from J; bases not matched to a gene: 5. Per germline, CDR1 LGHNA and CDR2 YNFKEQ. The CDR3 has 16 amino acids. The authors' processing: The authors estimated nucleated cell counts from reference gene primer amplification. Data came from immunoSEQ multiplex PCR; TCRdb stores just in-frame clones and leaves some out. The DNA gave D and trimming, while V, J and clone size come from that table. This repertoire shows about 32,000 clones, 85% to 95% found once; its top ten account for about 0.86%. The chain carries TRBV4-2 and TRBJ2-1, with 9 bases identical to TRBD2. The sequence was collected from a male donor with active COVID-19. The sequenced sample was peripheral blood. The CDR3 loop reads CASSQGVSGGYNEQFF. In DNA form, the CDR3 reads TGTGCCAGCAGCCAAGGCGTAAGCGGGGGGTACAATGAGCAGTTCTTC.